This T cell receptor (beta chain) derives from a study of T cell responses to AZD1222 COVID-19 vaccine. Broader study findings: Baseline testing showed seropositivity in only a handful of AZD1222 recipients. Spike-specific TCR breadth rose after two AZD1222 doses, and depth rose as well. In a largely white British group with more females than males, clonal diversity was possibly underestimated. Unmutated variant regions are reportedly targeted by nearly half of spike-specific TCRs.

On this clone: Its antigen is not identified.

This CDR3 spans 14 amino acids. Trimming removed 6 bases from V and 5 bases from J, with 17 bases in between. The V gene's germline CDR1 is LNHDA and CDR2 SQIVND (reference sequence). TCRdb's table, derived via immunoSEQ multiplex PCR, lists solely in-frame clones and lacks some. Seen here are 96,000 or so clones, roughly 90% observed once, and the top ten hold 20% to 30%. This receptor was obtained from an adult in good health. The sequencing here drew on peripheral blood, taken on day 0 of AZD1222 vaccination. The rearrangement joins TRBV19 to TRBJ2-7; D is possibly TRBD2 (5 bases). The CDR3 loop reads CASRDYASSDEQYF. The CDR3 nucleotides read TGTGCCAGTAGAGACTACGCCTCTTCCGACGAGCAGTACTTC. Drawing the rest from reference TRBV19 and TRBJ2-7, the complete variable domain is DGGITQSPKYLFRKEGQNVTLSCEQNLNHDAMYWYRQDPGQGLRLIYYSQIVNDFQKGDIAEGYSVSREKKESFPLTVTSAQKNPTAFYLCASRDYASSDEQYFGPGTRLTVT.